These 23 T cell receptor beta chains originate from one sample sequenced in a study of OX40 agonist ivuxolimab in advanced cancers. The protocol was immunoSEQ multiplex PCR, while the TCRdb copy is restricted to in-frame clones and leaves out a portion. The table lists fewer than 20,000 clones, about 88% of them singletons. The input for sequencing was CD4+ or CD8+ T cells sorted from blood, taken in a trial of the OX40 agonist ivuxolimab. The receptors shown here come from an adult with an advanced solid tumor such as melanoma, head and neck, liver or kidney cancer.

The rearrangement uses TRBV9 and TRBJ2-5; 7 nucleotides match TRBD2. The CDR3 is made up of 19 amino acids. In germline, CDR1 is SGDLS, CDR2 YYNGEE. V lost 0 bases to trimming and J lost 2 bases; unmatched junction nucleotides: 16. CDR3 in amino acids: CASSVAPAADGRLQETQYF. The CDR3, as DNA: TGTGCCAGCAGCGTAGCTCCGGCAGCCGACGGGAGGTTGCAAGAGACCCAGTACTTC.

The J gene is TRBJ2-1, the V gene TRBV6-6; TRBD1 matches 7 bases. CDR3 length equals 15 residues. Germline lookup yields CDR1 MNHNY and CDR2 SVGAGI (reference sequence). V lost 4 bases, J lost 2 bases, and 5 bases stayed unmatched. The CDR3 sequence: CASSSTGAAYNEQFF. The CDR3 DNA reads TGTGCCAGCAGTTCTACAGGGGCCGCCTACAATGAGCAGTTCTTC.

The chain has TRBV27 and TRBJ2-3; TRBD1 matches 8 bases. Germline trimming cut 4 bases from V and 2 bases from J; bases unmatched to any gene: 2. The CDR3 sequence is 14 residues long. The germline gives CDR1 MNHEY, CDR2 SMNVEV (reference sequence). CDR3 coding DNA: TGTGCCAGCAGTTCACAGGGGGTCACAGATACGCAGTATTTT. Protein product: CASSSQGVTDTQYF.

The J gene is TRBJ2-5, the V gene TRBV7-6; D gene ambiguous. This CDR3 contains 17 residues. Germline CDR1 is SGHVS and CDR2 is FNYEAQ. V shed 2 bases and J shed 4 bases, with 20 bases lying between them. The CDR3 DNA sequence: TGTGCCAGCAGCTTACTTGGCGGCCCCGGGCCGGGAGAGACCCAGTACTTC. It yields the protein CASSLLGGPGPGETQYF. Full variable domain (remainder filled in from reference TRBV7-6 and TRBJ2-5): GAGVSQSPRYKVTKRGQDVALRCDPISGHVSLYWYRQALGQGPEFLTYFNYEAQQDKSGLPNDRFSAERPEGSISTLTIQRTEQRDSAMYRCASSLLGGPGPGETQYFGPGTRLLVL.

The chain is built from TRBV4-1 and TRBJ1-1; 9 bases are a match to TRBD1. Trimming cost V 1 base and J 0 bases; bases outside gene matches: 3. The germline gives CDR1 MGHRA, CDR2 YSYEKL. This CDR3 is built from 16 residues. CDR3 in DNA: TGCGCCAGCAGCCAAGGGACAGGGGCGATGAACACTGAAGCTTTCTTT. As protein: CASSQGTGAMNTEAFF.

This chain links TRBV10-2 with TRBJ1-6; 9 bases are a match to TRBD1. V dropped 8 bases and J dropped 4; count of bases not matched to a gene: 3. This CDR3 spans 14 amino acids. Germline CDR1 WSHSY, CDR2 SAAADI. The CDR3 reads CASRTGVYNSPLHF. Here the CDR3 DNA reads TGCGCCAGCCGGACAGGGGTGTATAATTCACCCCTCCACTTT.

The chain has TRBV1 and TRBJ2-7; the D call TRBD2 from the table was never checked on the DNA. TRBV1 is termed a pseudogene. The CDR3 is 15 amino acids. CDR3 in DNA: TGCACCAGCAGCCTGGGACTAGCGGGGGTCTACGAGCAGTACTTC. It encodes CTSSLGLAGVYEQYF.

The V and J genes are TRBV9 and TRBJ2-1; possible D gene TRBD1, 5 bases. CDR1 is SGDLS and CDR2 is YYNGEE in the germline V gene. V shed 2 bases and J shed 6 bases, with 18 bases lying between them. CDR3 size: 16 residues. The CDR3 region is CASSVLDSFQGNEQFF. CDR3 nucleotide sequence: TGTGCCAGCAGCGTCCTAGACTCATTTCAGGGCAATGAGCAGTTCTTC.

This chain uses TRBV27 with TRBJ1-5, with 8 bases aligning to TRBD1. Trimming removed 5 bases from V and 3 bases from J; junction bases left unmatched: 9. From germline, CDR1 is MNHEY and CDR2 SMNVEV (reference sequence). The CDR3 covers 16 residues. The CDR3 region is CASSLHRGLSNQPQHF. The DNA of the CDR3 is TGTGCCAGCAGTCTCCACAGGGGGTTATCCAATCAGCCCCAGCATTTT.

J is TRBJ2-2 and V is TRBV19, with D tentatively TRBD1 (6 bases). Trimming removed 8 bases from V and 5 bases from J, with 12 bases in between. Germline CDR1 is LNHDA and CDR2 is SQIVND (reference sequence). The CDR3 is 13 residues long. CDR3 region: CASCYTGTGELFF. The CDR3 nucleotides read TGTGCCAGTTGCTACACAGGGACCGGGGAGCTGTTTTTT.

The chain combines TRBV7-9 with TRBJ2-1, with D hard to call. The CDR3 is made up of 16 amino acids. Per germline, CDR1 SEHNR and CDR2 FQNEAQ (reference sequence). The germline V and J ends were trimmed by 5 bases and 4 bases, with 18 bases remaining between them. The CDR3 loop is CASSGRADFGYNEQFF. The CDR3 nucleotides are TGTGCCAGCAGCGGCCGGGCGGATTTCGGGTACAATGAGCAGTTCTTC.

V and J are TRBV5-6 and TRBJ2-2; TRBD2 aligns across 10 bases. This CDR3 spans 14 amino acids. Germline CDR1 SGHDT, CDR2 YYEEEE. J was trimmed by 7 bases and V by 2 bases; bases with no gene match: 2. Here the CDR3 DNA reads TGTGCCAGCAGCTTCGGACTAGCGGACGGGGAGCTGTTTTTT. Amino acid sequence: CASSFGLADGELFF.

A single count supports this clone. J is TRBJ2-4 and V is TRBV28, with 7 bases aligning to TRBD2. The CDR3 spans 16 residues. The J segment lost 0 bases and the V segment lost 4 bases, leaving 6 bases of the junction unmatched. Germline V gives CDR1 MDHEN, CDR2 SYDVKM. The CDR3 reads CASSYGGDLAKNIQYF. CDR3 coding DNA: TGTGCCAGCAGTTATGGGGGGGATCTAGCCAAAAACATTCAGTACTTC.

The J gene is TRBJ2-2, the V gene TRBV10-3, with a tentative D call TRBD2 (5 bases). The CDR3 covers 14 residues. V was clipped by 2 bases and J by 6 bases, with 10 bases between them. Germline V gene sequence: CDR1 ENHRY, CDR2 SYGVKD. CDR3 region: CAISEPLGPGELFF. CDR3 nucleotides: TGTGCCATCAGTGAGCCACTAGGGCCCGGGGAGCTGTTTTTT.

The chain carries TRBV5-5 and TRBJ2-3; tentative D call: TRBD1 (6 bases). CDR3 length: 14 residues. V was pared by 5 bases and J by 2 bases, with 12 bases between. In germline, CDR1 is SGHKS, CDR2 YYEKEE (reference sequence). The CDR3 loop is CASRPQGNTDTQYF. The CDR3 DNA sequence: TGTGCCAGCAGACCACAGGGAAACACAGATACGCAGTATTTT.

This clone was seen a few times. The chain employs TRBV5-4 and TRBJ1-1, with D tentatively TRBD1 (6 bases). Between the trimmed V and J ends, which lost 2 bases and 9 bases, there was a span of 11 bases. This CDR3 spans 12 amino acids. CDR1 is SGHNT, CDR2 YYREEE, per germline (reference sequence). CDR3 protein: CASSFGGTKAFF. The CDR3 DNA is TGTGCCAGCAGCTTTGGGGGCACGAAAGCTTTCTTT.

This chain links TRBV28 with TRBJ1-2, with D perhaps TRBD1 (5 bases). Looked up from germline, CDR1 is MDHEN and CDR2 is SYDVKM. The CDR3 length is 14 residues. V was clipped by 6 bases and J by 1 base, with 12 bases between them. DNA of the CDR3: TGTGCCAGCAGCTGGGGACGGGATAACTATGGCTACACCTTC. It is translated as CASSWGRDNYGYTF.

The chain couples TRBV4-1 to TRBJ2-7, with D perhaps TRBD2 (7 bases). The CDR3 has 15 residues. Germline V gene lookup returns CDR1 MGHRA and CDR2 YSYEKL. V was shortened by 1 base and J by 4 bases, with 14 bases between the two germline ends. CDR3 in DNA: TGCGCCAGCAGCCAAGTTGCACAGGGAGGGTACGAGCAGTACTTC. This translates into CASSQVAQGGYEQYF.

The CDR3, as DNA: TGCGCCAGCAGCCCGGGACGGGGCACCGGGGAGCTGTTTTTT. Its translation: CASSPGRGTGELFF. The chain recombines TRBV4-1 with TRBJ2-2; D may match TRBD1 or TRBD2 (5 bases each). The CDR3 runs 14 residues. V was pared by 4 bases and J by 4 bases, with 10 bases between. From germline, CDR1 is MGHRA and CDR2 YSYEKL.

This rearrangement joins TRBV7-9 to TRBJ1-4; D is uncertain. Trimming shortened V by 5 bases and J by 8 bases, and 9 bases separated the two germline ends. This CDR3 has 12 amino acids. In germline, CDR1 is SEHNR, CDR2 FQNEAQ (reference sequence). In DNA, the CDR3 is TGTGCCAGCAGCGACGGACGGGAAAAACTGTTTTTT. Its protein is CASSDGREKLFF.

The chain couples TRBV13 to TRBJ2-7; 9 bases match TRBD2. The CDR3 runs to 14 residues. V dropped 3 bases and J dropped 2; count of bases not matched to a gene: 2. Germline V CDR1 and CDR2: PRHDT, FYEKMQ (reference sequence). This chain's CDR3 is CASSFSGGAYEQYF. The CDR3 DNA reads TGTGCCAGCAGCTTTAGCGGGGGAGCCTACGAGCAGTACTTC. Variable domain in full (rest from reference TRBV13 and TRBJ2-7): AAGVIQSPRHLIKEKRETATLKCYPIPRHDTVYWYQQGPGQDPQFLISFYEKMQSDKGSIPDRFSAQQFSDYHSELNMSSLELGDSALYFCASSFSGGAYEQYFGPGTRLTVT.

V is TRBV2 and J is TRBJ2-7, with 8 nucleotides matching TRBD1. The CDR3 loop spans 19 amino acids. Germline trimming cut 4 bases from V and 3 bases from J; bases unmatched to any gene: 20. Germline CDR1 SNHLY, CDR2 FYNNEI. The CDR3 protein is CASSAPGQGARLIVYEQYF. CDR3 nucleotide sequence: TGTGCCAGCAGTGCCCCCGGGCAGGGGGCGAGACTGATTGTCTACGAGCAGTACTTC.

V gene TRBV4-1 combines with J gene TRBJ1-1; 8 positions match TRBD1. V gave up 2 bases and J gave up 2 bases; unmatched junction bases: 10. Germline CDR1 is MGHRA and CDR2 is YSYEKL. The CDR3 spans 17 residues. The CDR3 coding sequence is TGCGCCAGCAGCCAACAAGACGCAGGGGGCTACAACACTGAAGCTTTCTTT. This encodes CASSQQDAGGYNTEAFF.